This TCR beta chain originates from a study of response to subunit inactivated influenza vaccine. General study findings and limits: Few new T cells, the authors suggested, are recruited by each seasonal influenza vaccination.

This clonotype has only a few counts. Its specificity is not known. V shed 1 base and J shed 9 bases, with 13 bases lying between them. This CDR3 comprises 14 residues. Germline CDR1 and CDR2: SGHVS and FNYEAQ. Via MiXCR, TCRdb re-called the RT-PCR reads, giving one row per CDR3 protein. The data contain approximately 250,000 distinct CDR3 sequences, over 9% of them singletons. The specimen comprised non-naive T cells sorted from PBMCs, sampled around two weeks before vaccination. This sequence was found in a man aged 50 to 60 who received an inactivated influenza vaccine. The chain employs TRBV7-6 and TRBJ2-1; unclear D gene. The CDR3 nucleotides read TGTGCCAGCAGCTTAGTATATGGGGAAGGTGAGCAGTTCTTC. It yields the protein CASSLVYGEGEQFF. Based on the CDR3 plus reference TRBV7-6 and TRBJ2-1, the full variable domain is GAGVSQSPRYKVTKRGQDVALRCDPISGHVSLYWYRQALGQGPEFLTYFNYEAQQDKSGLPNDRFSAERPEGSISTLTIQRTEQRDSAMYRCASSLVYGEGEQFFGPGTRLTVL.